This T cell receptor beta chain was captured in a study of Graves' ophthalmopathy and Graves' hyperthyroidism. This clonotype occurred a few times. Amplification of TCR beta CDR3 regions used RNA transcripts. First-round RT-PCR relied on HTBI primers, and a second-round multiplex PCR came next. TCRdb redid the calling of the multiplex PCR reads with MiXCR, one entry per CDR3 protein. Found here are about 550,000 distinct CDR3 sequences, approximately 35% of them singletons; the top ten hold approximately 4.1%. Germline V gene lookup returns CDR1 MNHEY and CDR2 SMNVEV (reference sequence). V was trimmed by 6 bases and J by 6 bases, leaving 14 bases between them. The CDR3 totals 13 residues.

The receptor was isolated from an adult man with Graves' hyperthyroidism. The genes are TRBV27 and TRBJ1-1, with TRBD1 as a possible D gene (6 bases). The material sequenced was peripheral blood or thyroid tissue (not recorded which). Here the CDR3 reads CASSPGVRAEAFF. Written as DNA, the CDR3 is TGTGCCAGCAGCCCAGGGGTTCGGGCTGAAGCTTTCTTT.